These T cell receptor beta chains were read from a single sample in a study of blood T cell repertoires in COVID-19. Assay used: immunoSEQ multiplex PCR; TCRdb lists only in-frame clones, some missing. The table lists 70,000 or so clones, under 95% of them singletons. Material: peripheral blood. The source of these receptors is a human donor in a cohort sampled during active COVID-19. CDR3s include the opening cysteine and the closing phenylalanine or tryptophan. A D gene is named only where the DNA matches it firmly. Expanded clones are given a class, and other clones once, few, many or no size at all.

d_gene,v_gene,j_gene,abundance,CDR3aa,CDR3nt
NA,TRBV5-6,TRBJ2-6,NA,CASDGGTEYPGANVLTF,TGTGCCAGCGACGGCGGGACAGAGTACCCTGGGGCCAACGTCCTGACTTTC
NA,TRBV5-6,TRBJ1-1,NA,CASSSKIVWQGNTEAFF,TGTGCCAGCAGTTCGAAAATCGTATGGCAGGGAAACACTGAAGCTTTCTTT
NA,TRBV2,TRBJ1-1,NA,CASSSPGTEAFF,TGTGCCAGCAGTTCTCCGGGCACTGAAGCTTTCTTT
NA,TRBV4-1,TRBJ2-7,NA,CASSQASGAYEQYF,TGCGCCAGCAGCCAAGCCTCGGGGGCCTACGAGCAGTACTTC
NA,TRBV27,TRBJ2-7,once,CASSPKGQSSYEQYF,TGTGCCAGCAGTCCAAAAGGACAGAGCTCCTACGAGCAGTACTTC
TRBD1,TRBV19,TRBJ1-5,NA,CASNNRGVTLNQPQHF,TGTGCCAGTAACAACAGGGGCGTCACCCTCAATCAGCCCCAGCATTTT
TRBD2,TRBV4-2,TRBJ2-7,NA,CASSQEWGGGPYEQYF,TGTGCCAGCAGCCAAGAATGGGGCGGGGGGCCCTACGAGCAGTACTTC
NA,TRBV10-3,TRBJ1-1,NA,CAISESGVATEAFF,TGTGCCATCAGTGAGTCAGGGGTTGCCACTGAAGCTTTCTTT
NA,TRBV7-8,TRBJ2-7,NA,CASSLTGSRAYEQYF,TGTGCCAGCAGCTTGACTGGCAGCAGGGCCTACGAGCAGTACTTC
NA,TRBV7-9,TRBJ2-7,NA,CASSLVVGGGDEQYF,TGTGCCAGCAGCTTAGTTGTGGGGGGAGGTGACGAGCAGTACTTC
TRBD1,TRBV3-1/TRBV3-2,TRBJ1-2,NA,CASSQGQGRGGYTF,TGTGCCAGCAGCCAGGGACAGGGACGGGGAGGCTACACCTTC
TRBD1,TRBV27,TRBJ1-3,NA,CASSLGGQLPNTIYF,TGTGCCAGCAGTTTAGGGGGACAGTTGCCAAACACCATATATTTT
TRBD2,TRBV19,TRBJ2-7,NA,CASSISTGGPHGEQYF,TGTGCCAGTAGTATTAGTACGGGGGGGCCTCACGGCGAGCAGTACTTC
TRBD1,TRBV30,TRBJ1-2,once,CAWSRTGIYGYTF,TGTGCCTGGAGTAGGACAGGGATCTATGGCTACACCTTC
NA,TRBV5-6,TRBJ1-2,NA,CASSPPDRDYGYTF,TGTGCCAGCAGCCCCCCCGACAGAGACTATGGCTACACCTTC
NA,TRBV9,TRBJ2-7,once,CASSASWEAPYEQYF,TGTGCCAGCAGCGCCTCCTGGGAGGCTCCCTACGAGCAGTACTTC
NA,TRBV11-2,TRBJ1-1,NA,CASSLDRGGRRSPVLTEAFF,TGTGCCAGCAGCTTAGATCGGGGCGGGAGGAGGAGTCCTGTGCTCACTGAAGCTTTCTTT
NA,TRBV11-2,TRBJ1-3,NA,CASSPRTGSSGNTIYF,TGTGCCAGCAGCCCCCGGACGGGAAGCTCTGGAAACACCATATATTTT
NA,TRBV12-3/TRBV12-4,TRBJ1-2,NA,CASSLTVVDGYTF,TGTGCCAGCAGTCTAACGGTGGTCGATGGCTACACCTTC
TRBD1,TRBV19,TRBJ1-2,NA,CASISGQGNYGYTF,TGTGCCAGTATCTCCGGACAGGGTAACTATGGCTACACCTTC
TRBD1,TRBV29-1,TRBJ1-1,NA,CSIGTGGVITKTEAFF,TGCAGCATTGGGACAGGGGGCGTTATCACAAAGACTGAAGCTTTCTTT
TRBD1,TRBV4-1,TRBJ2-7,NA,CASSQEDRGTYEQYF,TGCGCCAGCAGCCAAGAGGACAGGGGAACCTACGAGCAGTACTTC
TRBD1,TRBV28,TRBJ1-1,NA,CASSPLEQGADTEAFF,TGTGCCAGCAGTCCGCTTGAACAGGGGGCCGACACTGAAGCTTTCTTT
NA,TRBV2,TRBJ1-2,NA,CASRSQASHGYTF,TGTGCCAGCAGGTCACAGGCGTCCCATGGCTACACCTTC
NA,TRBV18,TRBJ1-5,NA,CASSRSGYDSNQPQHF,TGTGCCAGCTCACGGTCAGGGTATGATAGCAATCAGCCCCAGCATTTT
TRBD1,TRBV19,TRBJ1-6,NA,CASSPGTGRTPLHF,TGTGCCAGTAGTCCTGGGACAGGGAGGACACCCCTCCACTTT
TRBD1,TRBV11-2,TRBJ1-3,NA,CASSSIRSNRGRGNTIYF,TGTGCCAGCAGCTCCATACGATCCAACAGGGGAAGGGGTAACACCATATATTTT
NA,TRBV28,TRBJ1-1,NA,CASSLGTGAYRQAFF,NA
NA,TRBV6-5,TRBJ1-4,NA,CASSWGGDEKLFF,TGTGCCAGCAGTTGGGGGGGGGATGAAAAACTGTTTTTT
NA,TRBV5-5,TRBJ1-1,NA,CASSVTPMNTEAFF,TGTGCCAGCAGCGTGACACCCATGAACACTGAAGCTTTCTTT
NA,TRBV30,TRBJ1-1,NA,CAWAFEGSPNTEAFF,TGTGCCTGGGCCTTCGAGGGCTCCCCAAACACTGAAGCTTTCTTT
NA,TRBV7-2,TRBJ1-2,NA,CASSLEIQTAGGYTF,TGTGCCAGCAGCTTAGAGATTCAGACAGCCGGGGGCTACACCTTC
TRBD2,TRBV6-2/TRBV6-3,TRBJ2-5,NA,CASSYSTTSGGTETQYF,TGTGCCAGCAGTTACTCGACGACTAGCGGGGGGACCGAGACCCAGTACTTC
NA,TRBV9,TRBJ1-2,NA,CASSVNLSGRLDGYTF,TGTGCCAGCAGCGTAAATCTTTCCGGTAGATTGGATGGCTACACCTTC
TRBD1,TRBV10-3,TRBJ1-2,once,CAISNPKRDRELYGYTF,TGTGCCATCAGCAACCCCAAGAGGGACAGGGAGCTCTATGGCTACACCTTC
NA,TRBV7-9,TRBJ1-5,NA,CASSSGNQPQHF,TGTGCCAGCAGCTCCGGTAATCAGCCCCAGCATTTT
TRBD2,TRBV2,TRBJ2-5,NA,CASSPLGLAGAGETQYF,TGTGCCAGCAGTCCCCTGGGATTAGCGGGGGCTGGTGAGACCCAGTACTTC
NA,TRBV7-2,TRBJ2-5,NA,CASRLQANGGTGRQYF,TGTGCCAGCAGGCTTCAAGCTAACGGGGGTACGGGACGCCAGTACTTC
NA,TRBV30,TRBJ2-7,NA,CAWTSDRSSYEQYF,TGTGCCTGGACCTCTGACAGGAGCTCCTACGAGCAGTACTTC
TRBD1,TRBV5-8,TRBJ2-7,NA,CASMSRGLVDEQYF,TGTGCCAGCATGTCCAGGGGGCTCGTTGACGAGCAGTACTTC
NA,TRBV6-5,TRBJ2-7,NA,CATRSLRSYEQYF,TGTGCCACGAGGAGTTTGAGGAGCTACGAGCAGTACTTC
NA,TRBV6-5,TRBJ1-2,NA,CASRVQGAYGYTF,TGTGCCAGCAGGGTACAGGGAGCCTATGGCTACACCTTC
TRBD1,TRBV2,TRBJ1-5,NA,CASGGTGVGQPQHF,TGTGCCAGCGGAGGGACAGGGGTTGGTCAGCCCCAGCATTTT
NA,TRBV7-9,TRBJ2-7,NA,CASSSLTGQYF,TGTGCCAGCAGCTCCCTTACGGGGCAGTACTTC
TRBD1,TRBV4-1,TRBJ2-1,NA,CASSSGQGYNEQFF,TGCGCCAGCAGCTCGGGACAGGGGTACAATGAGCAGTTCTTC
TRBD1,TRBV6-5,TRBJ1-4,NA,CATTWDRGEKLFF,TGTGCCACCACCTGGGACAGGGGCGAAAAACTGTTTTTT
TRBD2,TRBV7-9,TRBJ2-7,NA,CASRKRGPGYEQYF,TGTGCCAGCAGGAAGCGGGGGCCGGGCTACGAGCAGTACTTC
NA,TRBV7-2,TRBJ1-2,NA,CASSLGAVGGRPDYGYTF,TGTGCCAGCAGCTTAGGCGCTGTGGGGGGGCGGCCGGACTATGGCTACACCTTC
TRBD2,TRBV27,TRBJ2-7,NA,CASSLGGEREQYF,TGTGCCAGCAGTTTAGGGGGGGAACGCGAGCAGTACTTC
TRBD1,TRBV28,TRBJ1-2,NA,CAITGGITNYGYTF,TGTGCCATAACAGGGGGCATAACTAACTATGGCTACACCTTC
TRBD2,TRBV15,TRBJ2-7,NA,CATERGGGSYEQYF,TGTGCCACCGAGCGGGGGGGAGGCTCCTACGAGCAGTACTTC
NA,TRBV11-1,TRBJ1-1,NA,CASSLVKDTWNTEAFF,TGTGCCAGCAGCTTAGTGAAGGACACTTGGAACACTGAAGCTTTCTTT
NA,TRBV29-1,TRBJ1-5,NA,CSVVGSNSNQPQHF,TGCAGCGTTGTTGGCAGTAATAGCAATCAGCCCCAGCATTTT
TRBD1,TRBV18,TRBJ2-7,NA,CASSPPGTVDSQPNYEQYF,TGTGCCAGCTCACCACCGGGGACAGTGGACTCCCAGCCAAACTACGAGCAGTACTTC
NA,TRBV27,TRBJ2-2,NA,CASSSERTGKGRTGELFF,TGTGCCAGCAGTTCAGAAAGAACAGGGAAAGGGAGAACCGGGGAGCTGTTTTTT